The clone carrying this T cell receptor beta chain appeared many times. The antigen is undetermined. Sample time point: longitudinal time-point 2. TCRdb independently ran MiXCR on the 5' RACE reads; one entry per CDR3 protein. The table has some 50,000 distinct CDR3 sequences, around 12% seen once. The V gene's germline CDR1 is SQVTM and CDR2 ANQGSEA. The V end was cut by 3 bases, the J end by 6 bases, with 9 bases between. CDR3 size: 11 residues. The source of the sample is a study of neurological immune-mediated disorders. Findings of the study overall: CDR3 amino acid sequences found in expanded clones were never shared across subjects, suggesting private repertoires in all groups.

The chain is built from TRBV29-1 and TRBJ2-7; a weak D match, TRBD1 (6 bases). The receptor was isolated from a male donor with HTLV-1-associated myelopathy (HAM/TSP). Sequencing input: PBMCs. CDR3 DNA: TGCAGCGTTGACAGGGGATTCGAGCAGTACTTC. Translating gives CSVDRGFEQYF.